A single sample gave rise to the 24 T cell receptor beta chains below, sequenced in a study of cytomegalovirus exposure and HLA in healthy donors. Assay used: immunoSEQ multiplex PCR; TCRdb lists only in-frame clones, some missing. The profile covers over 110,000 clones, with around 85% appearing a single time and less than 3% taken by the ten largest. Sequencing was done on a sample of PBMCs. Receptors originate from a man aged 18 to 30 in good health and CMV-seronegative.

The rearrangement joins TRBV4-1 to TRBJ2-5; 7 bases map to TRBD1. Germline loops: CDR1 MGHRA, CDR2 YSYEKL. J was trimmed by 5 bases and V by 0 bases; bases with no gene match: 6. This CDR3 region has 15 residues. In DNA, the CDR3 is TGCGCCAGCAGCCAAGAATCCGGACAGGCGGAGACCCAGTACTTC. Protein product: CASSQESGQAETQYF.

The genes are TRBV7-9 and TRBJ2-1, with 11 bases aligning to TRBD2. Germline V gene sequence: CDR1 SEHNR, CDR2 FQNEAQ (reference sequence). This CDR3 contains 16 residues. With 2 bases clipped from V and 5 bases from J, the junction kept 5 bases outside the gene matches. The CDR3 DNA follows: TGTGCCAGCAGCTTAAGGACTAGCGGGCCCCACAATGAGCAGTTCTTC. Translating it yields CASSLRTSGPHNEQFF.

CDR3 in amino acids: CASKDGTLGRYGYTF. Here the CDR3 DNA reads TGTGCCAGCAAAGACGGGACCCTAGGGAGGTATGGCTACACCTTC. V usage is TRBV27 and J usage is TRBJ1-2; tentatively, D is TRBD1 (5 bases). Germline-derived CDR1 and CDR2 are MNHEY and SMNVEV (reference sequence). Trimming left V 7 bases short and J 5 bases short, with 20 bases between. This CDR3 contains 15 residues.

The chain is built from TRBV5-1 and TRBJ2-7, with 9 bases matching TRBD1. CDR3 length equals 15 residues. CDR1 is SGHRS, CDR2 YFSETQ, per germline. After removal of 5 bases from V and 1 base from J, the junction contained 7 bases not matched to a gene. CDR3 DNA sequence: TGCGCCAGCAGGTATGGGGACAGGGCGTCCTACGAGCAGTACTTC. Translated: CASRYGDRASYEQYF. The complete variable domain, with remaining parts taken from reference TRBV5-1 and TRBJ2-7, reads KAGVTQTPRYLIKTRGQQVTLSCSPISGHRSVSWYQQTPGQGLQFLFEYFSETQRNKGNFPGRFSGRQFSNSRSEMNVSTLELGDSALYLCASRYGDRASYEQYFGPGTRLTVT.

This rearrangement joins TRBV5-1 to TRBJ2-5, with a possible D match to TRBD1 (5 bases). The CDR3 has 18 residues. Germline loops: CDR1 SGHRS, CDR2 YFSETQ. Trimming removed 0 bases from V and 4 bases from J, with 22 bases in between. The CDR3 bases are TGCGCCAGCAGCTTGGCCCAGGGATTCCAGCACCAAGTAGAGACCCAGTACTTC. Encoded protein: CASSLAQGFQHQVETQYF.

This chain connects TRBV5-4 to TRBJ2-2; 8 nucleotides align to TRBD2. V shed 5 bases, J shed 4 bases, and the junction held 7 bases outside the gene matches. Germline-derived CDR1 and CDR2 are SGHNT and YYREEE (reference sequence). CDR3 length: 15 residues. The CDR3 here is CASSSGTRLTGELFF. The DNA for the CDR3 is TGTGCCAGCAGTTCCGGGACTAGACTCACCGGGGAGCTGTTTTTT.

The J gene is TRBJ1-2, the V gene TRBV2; D may be TRBD1 (5 bases). Germline V gene sequence: CDR1 SNHLY, CDR2 FYNNEI. Trimming left V 4 bases short and J 8 bases short, with 11 bases between. The CDR3 has 12 residues. The CDR3 region has the DNA TGTGCCAGCAGTGCGGTGCGGGGCGGCTACACCTTC. Translating gives CASSAVRGGYTF.

V and J are TRBV2 and TRBJ2-7, with a possible D match to TRBD2 (6 bases). Germline values: CDR1 SNHLY, CDR2 FYNNEI. V was cut by 5 bases and J by 5 bases, with 13 bases left in between. The CDR3 has 13 amino acids. CDR3 protein: CASSYHGGDEQYF. CDR3 nucleotide sequence: TGTGCCAGCAGTTATCACGGGGGAGACGAGCAGTACTTC.

This chain uses TRBV19 with TRBJ1-2; no definite D call. Trimming removed 4 bases at V and 3 bases at J, with 12 bases between. Germline V gene sequence: CDR1 LNHDA, CDR2 SQIVND (reference sequence). This CDR3 has 14 residues. The CDR3 spells CASSKWERDYGYTF. CDR3 nucleotides: TGTGCCAGTAGTAAATGGGAGCGCGACTATGGCTACACCTTC.

The rearrangement joins TRBV19 to TRBJ2-5; 12 bases align to TRBD1. The CDR3 loop spans 16 amino acids. Germline CDR1 and CDR2: LNHDA and SQIVND (reference sequence). V lost 5 bases and J lost 5; bases outside the gene matches: 9. CDR3 sequence reads: CASSPSGTGGWETQYF. In DNA form, the CDR3 reads TGTGCCAGTAGTCCATCGGGGACAGGGGGCTGGGAGACCCAGTACTTC.

The J gene is TRBJ2-1, the V gene TRBV5-3; the D gene is possibly TRBD2 (5 bases). TRBV5-3 is given ORF status, its function remaining uncertain. Trimming left V 5 bases short and J 7 bases short, with 19 bases between. The CDR3 length is 15 residues. The CDR3: CARRASGIRWNEQFF. The CDR3 DNA reads as TGTGCCAGAAGGGCTTCCGGGATACGTTGGAATGAGCAGTTCTTC.

This chain connects TRBV6-1 to TRBJ1-5; TRBD1 matches at 9 bases. V was pared by 0 bases and J by 0 bases, with 9 bases of the junction left unmatched. The CDR3 spans 19 residues. In germline, CDR1 is MNHNS, CDR2 SASEGT. The CDR3 bases are TGTGCCAGCAGTGAAGCGCTTAACAGGGGGCCTTATAGCAATCAGCCCCAGCATTTT. This translates into CASSEALNRGPYSNQPQHF.

In DNA form, the CDR3 reads TGTGCCAGCAGTGGGCCTCACGAGCAGTACTTC. Translation gives CASSGPHEQYF. The chain is built from TRBV2 and TRBJ2-7; D unclear. The CDR3 extends over 11 amino acids. Trimming pared 4 bases from V and 5 bases from J, leaving 6 bases between. Germline loops: CDR1 SNHLY, CDR2 FYNNEI.

V gene TRBV19 combines with J gene TRBJ2-7; 12 bases map to TRBD2. V lost 6 bases, J lost 0 bases, and 3 bases stayed unmatched. CDR1 LNHDA and CDR2 SQIVND come from the germline V gene (reference sequence). The CDR3 runs 15 residues. The CDR3: CASRQTSGSSYEQYF. CDR3 bases: TGTGCCAGTAGACAGACTAGCGGGAGCTCCTACGAGCAGTACTTC.

V gene TRBV19 combines with J gene TRBJ2-7, with TRBD2 matching over 8 bases. CDR3 length equals 13 residues. J gave up 5 bases and V 5 bases, and 5 bases lay outside the gene matches. From germline, CDR1 is LNHDA and CDR2 SQIVND (reference sequence). CDR3 in amino acids: CASSPGGVNEQYF. In nucleotides, the CDR3 is TGTGCCAGTAGTCCGGGGGGGGTCAACGAGCAGTACTTC.

The chain has TRBV7-9 and TRBJ2-7, with D unresolved. The ends were cut back, 5 bases at V and 7 bases at J, with 9 bases in the middle. The CDR3 totals 11 residues. The germline gives CDR1 SEHNR, CDR2 FQNEAQ (reference sequence). CDR3: CASSVGREQYF. The CDR3 coding sequence is TGTGCCAGCAGCGTAGGGCGGGAGCAGTACTTC.

V is TRBV30 and J is TRBJ1-5; D unclear. This CDR3 is 13 amino acids long. Trimming cost V 2 bases and J 6 bases, with 11 bases left between them. CDR1 and CDR2 (germline): GTSNPN, SVGIG (reference sequence). CDR3 in DNA: TGTGCCTGGAGTCAAACATCGGGTCAGCCCCAGCATTTT. It encodes CAWSQTSGQPQHF.

Details on this clone: The junction differs from germline at one of its ends, possibly a read error. The chain has TRBV5-5 and TRBJ1-6; tentative D call: TRBD1 (6 bases). Per the germline V gene, CDR1 is SGHKS and CDR2 is YYEKEE (reference sequence). The CDR3 totals 17 residues. CDR3 in DNA: TGTGCCAGCAGATTGGGGGGGCCCGGCGGGTATAATTCACCCCTCCACTTT. Protein sequence: CASRLGGPGGYNSPLHF.

The J gene is TRBJ1-2, the V gene TRBV19, with 9 bases matching TRBD1. J gave up 4 bases and V 3 bases, and 6 bases lay outside the gene matches. CDR1 LNHDA and CDR2 SQIVND come from the germline V gene (reference sequence). The length of the CDR3 is 15 residues. The CDR3 nucleotides are TGTGCCAGTAGTATGTCGGACAGGGGTATCTATGGCTACACCTTC. Its protein is CASSMSDRGIYGYTF.

This clone turned up a few times. The rearrangement joins TRBV5-1 to TRBJ2-5; 7 nucleotides line up with TRBD1. Germline V gives CDR1 SGHRS, CDR2 YFSETQ. The V and J ends lost 2 bases and 2 bases, in that order; junction bases with no gene match: 6. This CDR3 spans 15 amino acids. CDR3 sequence: CASSLNRQGQETQYF. The CDR3 DNA is TGCGCCAGCAGCTTAAACCGACAGGGTCAAGAGACCCAGTACTTC.

This clone has a handful of counts. J is TRBJ1-6 and V is TRBV18; 9 bases match TRBD1. Trimming removed 6 bases from V and 5 bases from J; junction bases left unmatched: 5. This CDR3 region has 15 residues. Per the germline V gene, CDR1 is KGHSH and CDR2 is LQKENI. CDR3 amino acids: CASSPGTGNNSPLHF. The CDR3 DNA reads TGTGCCAGCTCTCCCGGGACAGGGAATAATTCACCCCTCCACTTT.

This chain joins TRBV11-3 and TRBJ2-5, with 9 bases matching TRBD2. Germline CDR1 reads SGHNT; CDR2 reads YENEEA. The CDR3 is 16 amino acids. V was pared by 1 base and J by 0 bases, with 3 bases of the junction left unmatched. CDR3 sequence: CASSLGLAADQETQYF. DNA of the CDR3: TGTGCCAGCAGCTTAGGACTAGCGGCTGACCAAGAGACCCAGTACTTC. Complete variable domain (other parts from reference TRBV11-3 and TRBJ2-5): EAGVVQSPRYKIIEKKQPVAFWCNPISGHNTLYWYLQNLGQGPELLIRYENEEAVDDSQLPKDRFSAERLKGVDSTLKIQPAELGDSAVYLCASSLGLAADQETQYFGPGTRLLVL.

The CDR3: CASSQDGSTDTQYF. DNA for the CDR3: TGTGCCAGCAGCCAAGACGGGAGCACAGATACGCAGTATTTT. V and J are TRBV4-2 and TRBJ2-3; D is ambiguous. Trimming shortened V by 0 bases and J by 0 bases, and 4 bases separated the two germline ends. The length of the CDR3 is 14 residues. Germline CDR1 is LGHNA and CDR2 is YNFKEQ.

The rearrangement uses TRBV27 and TRBJ2-1; 8 bases fit TRBD1. CDR3 size: 15 residues. J gave up 6 bases and V 3 bases, and 7 bases lay outside the gene matches. In germline, CDR1 is MNHEY, CDR2 SMNVEV (reference sequence). The CDR3 nucleotides read TGTGCCAGCAGTTTTATTTTTGGACAGGGCAATGAGCAGTTCTTC. Protein product: CASSFIFGQGNEQFF.